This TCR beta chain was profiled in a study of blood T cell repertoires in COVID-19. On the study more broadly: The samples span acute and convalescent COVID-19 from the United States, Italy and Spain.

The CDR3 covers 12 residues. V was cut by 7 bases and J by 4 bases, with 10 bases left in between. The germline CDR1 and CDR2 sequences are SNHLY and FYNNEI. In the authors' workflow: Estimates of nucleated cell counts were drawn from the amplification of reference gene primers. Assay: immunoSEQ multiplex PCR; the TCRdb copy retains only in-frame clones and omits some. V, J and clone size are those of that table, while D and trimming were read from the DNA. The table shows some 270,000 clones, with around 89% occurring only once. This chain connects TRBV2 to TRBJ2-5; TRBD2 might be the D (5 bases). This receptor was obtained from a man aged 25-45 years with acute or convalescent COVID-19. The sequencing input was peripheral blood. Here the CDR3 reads CASTRERETQYF. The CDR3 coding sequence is TGTGCCAGCACGAGGGAGCGAGAGACCCAGTACTTC.